These T cell receptor beta chains were read from a single sample in a study of beta chain features in type 1 diabetes. TCRdb's table, derived via immunoSEQ multiplex PCR, lists solely in-frame clones and lacks some. The table records 200,000 to 250,000 clones, around 68% of them present only once. Sequencing input: naive CD4+ T cells from blood. The source is a man younger than 40 in good health. CDR3s include the opening cysteine and the closing phenylalanine or tryptophan. Fields, in order: V gene, J gene, CDR3 protein.

V gene: TRBV5-4
J gene: TRBJ1-2
CDR3 protein: CASSLASSGSGYTF

V gene: TRBV9
J gene: TRBJ2-3
CDR3 protein: CASSAIRATADTQYF

V gene: TRBV15
J gene: TRBJ2-1
CDR3 protein: CATSRDGKGGTEQFF

V gene: TRBV28
J gene: TRBJ1-5
CDR3 protein: CASSQRGAQHF

V gene: TRBV7-9
J gene: TRBJ1-2
CDR3 protein: CASSLYGQTGYTF

V gene: TRBV4-3
J gene: TRBJ2-6
CDR3 protein: CASSQEGAPSSGANVLTF

V gene: TRBV6-6
J gene: TRBJ2-2
CDR3 protein: CASSLADGELFF

V gene: TRBV9
J gene: TRBJ2-5
CDR3 protein: CASSVTDQETQYF

V gene: TRBV30
J gene: TRBJ2-7
CDR3 protein: CAWSLGGSEQYF

V gene: TRBV7-9
J gene: TRBJ2-2
CDR3 protein: CASSNRNTGELFF

V gene: TRBV10-3
J gene: TRBJ2-4
CDR3 protein: CAISQTGAQFIQYF

V gene: TRBV30
J gene: TRBJ2-1
CDR3 protein: CAWRDRDRKQFF

V gene: TRBV30
J gene: TRBJ1-2
CDR3 protein: CAWSPGASYGYTF

V gene: TRBV5-1
J gene: TRBJ1-2
CDR3 protein: CASSTGPGYGYTF

V gene: TRBV29-1
J gene: TRBJ2-1
CDR3 protein: CSVPPQREGLYNEQFF

V gene: TRBV7-2
J gene: TRBJ2-7
CDR3 protein: CASSLLGYEQYF

V gene: TRBV28
J gene: TRBJ2-3
CDR3 protein: CASSFAGSTDTQYF

V gene: TRBV11-2
J gene: TRBJ2-7
CDR3 protein: CASSLAVQGPREQYF

V gene: TRBV29-1
J gene: TRBJ2-7
CDR3 protein: CSVEEVVYEQYF

V gene: TRBV6-5
J gene: TRBJ2-7
CDR3 protein: CASSYSMGGEQYF

V gene: TRBV30
J gene: TRBJ2-5
CDR3 protein: CAWTRTVTGTQYF

V gene: TRBV6-6
J gene: TRBJ2-2
CDR3 protein: CATREAGELFF

V gene: TRBV9
J gene: TRBJ1-2
CDR3 protein: CASSAPNLRGSDGYTF

V gene: TRBV29-1
J gene: TRBJ1-3
CDR3 protein: CSVEQGAYGNTIYF

V gene: TRBV7-9
J gene: TRBJ1-4
CDR3 protein: CASSRDTNEKLFF

V gene: TRBV14
J gene: TRBJ2-7
CDR3 protein: CASSQDKDSPRAGYEQYF

V gene: TRBV29-1
J gene: TRBJ1-4
CDR3 protein: CSVYPGQGNEKLFF

V gene: TRBV30
J gene: TRBJ2-7
CDR3 protein: CAWSVRQGNEQYF

V gene: TRBV5-1
J gene: TRBJ2-6
CDR3 protein: CASIDSGANVLTF

V gene: TRBV10-3
J gene: TRBJ2-5
CDR3 protein: CAIREDIEKTQYF

V gene: TRBV7-2
J gene: TRBJ2-5
CDR3 protein: CASSLAWQVQETQYF

V gene: TRBV15
J gene: TRBJ2-4
CDR3 protein: CATSTLLQGARNIQYF

V gene: TRBV2
J gene: TRBJ2-5
CDR3 protein: CASTGPGETQYF

V gene: TRBV30
J gene: TRBJ2-7
CDR3 protein: CAWAVGGTSYEQYF

V gene: TRBV27
J gene: TRBJ2-3
CDR3 protein: CASSLLAQSTDTQYF

V gene: TRBV14
J gene: TRBJ1-6
CDR3 protein: CASSHRGGGAPLHF

V gene: TRBV28
J gene: TRBJ2-7
CDR3 protein: CASGGRDYEQYF

V gene: TRBV30
J gene: TRBJ1-2
CDR3 protein: CAWSNPGQGNYGYTF

V gene: TRBV30
J gene: TRBJ2-3
CDR3 protein: CAWTERGAYTDTQYF

V gene: TRBV30
J gene: TRBJ2-7
CDR3 protein: CAWSVSGTGAYEQYF